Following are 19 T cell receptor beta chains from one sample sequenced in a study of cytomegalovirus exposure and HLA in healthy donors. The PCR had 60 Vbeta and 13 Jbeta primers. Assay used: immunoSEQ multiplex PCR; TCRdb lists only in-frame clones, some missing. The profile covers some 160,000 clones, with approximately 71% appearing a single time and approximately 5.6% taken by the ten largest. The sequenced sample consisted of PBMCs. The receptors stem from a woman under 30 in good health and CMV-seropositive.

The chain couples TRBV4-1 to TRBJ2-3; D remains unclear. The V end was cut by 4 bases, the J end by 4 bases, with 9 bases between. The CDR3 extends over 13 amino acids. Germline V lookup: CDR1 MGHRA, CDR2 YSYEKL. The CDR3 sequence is CASSPIEADTQYF. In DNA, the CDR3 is TGCGCCAGCAGCCCGATAGAGGCAGATACGCAGTATTTT.

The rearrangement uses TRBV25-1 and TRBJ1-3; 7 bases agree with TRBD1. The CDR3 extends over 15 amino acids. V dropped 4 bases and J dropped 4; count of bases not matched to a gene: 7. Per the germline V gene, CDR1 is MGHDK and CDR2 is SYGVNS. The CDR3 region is CASSVDRVEGNTIYF. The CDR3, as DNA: TGTGCCAGCAGTGTCGACAGGGTCGAAGGAAACACCATATATTTT.

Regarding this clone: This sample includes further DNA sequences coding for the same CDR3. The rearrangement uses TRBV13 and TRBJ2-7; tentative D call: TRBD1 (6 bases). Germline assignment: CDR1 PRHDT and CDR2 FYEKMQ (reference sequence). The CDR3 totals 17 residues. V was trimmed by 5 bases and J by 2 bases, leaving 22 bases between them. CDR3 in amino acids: CASSPHRTGWSTYEQYF. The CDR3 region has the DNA TGTGCCAGCAGCCCACACCGTACAGGGTGGAGCACCTACGAGCAGTACTTC.

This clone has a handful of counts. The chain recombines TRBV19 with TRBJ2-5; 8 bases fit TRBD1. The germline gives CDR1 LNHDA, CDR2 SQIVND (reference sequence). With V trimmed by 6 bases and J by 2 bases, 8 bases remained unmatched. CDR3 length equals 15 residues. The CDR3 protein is CASRSSTGAQETQYF. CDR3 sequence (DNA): TGTGCCAGTAGATCCTCGACAGGGGCACAAGAGACCCAGTACTTC.

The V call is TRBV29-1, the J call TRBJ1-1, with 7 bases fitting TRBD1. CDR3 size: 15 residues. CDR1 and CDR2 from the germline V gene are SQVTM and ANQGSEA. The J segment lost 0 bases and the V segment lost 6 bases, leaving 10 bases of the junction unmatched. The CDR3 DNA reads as TGCAGCGTGATCCGGGACAGAGGTATGAACACTGAAGCTTTCTTT. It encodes CSVIRDRGMNTEAFF.

DNA for the CDR3: TGTGCCAGCAGTGAGAGCGGGGGGGCCACAGATACGCAGTATTTT. As protein: CASSESGGATDTQYF. The genes are TRBV6-4 and TRBJ2-3; 10 bases map to TRBD2. The germline CDR1 and CDR2 sequences are MRHNA and SNTAGT. Losses at the gene ends were 3 bases for V and 2 bases for J; bases not matched to a gene: 2. The CDR3 totals 15 residues.

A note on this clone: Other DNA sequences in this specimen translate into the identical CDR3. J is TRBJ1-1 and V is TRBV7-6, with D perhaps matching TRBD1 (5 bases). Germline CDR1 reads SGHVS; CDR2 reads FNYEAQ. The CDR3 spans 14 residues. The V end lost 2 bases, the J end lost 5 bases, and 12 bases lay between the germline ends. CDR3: CASSLSGATTEAFF. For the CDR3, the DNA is TGTGCCAGCAGCTTAAGTGGGGCGACTACTGAAGCTTTCTTT.

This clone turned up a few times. The CDR3 loop reads CASSLLENTEAFF. CDR3 sequence (DNA): TGTGCCAGCAGCTTATTAGAGAACACTGAAGCTTTCTTT. V is TRBV7-8 and J is TRBJ1-1, with D unresolved. The CDR3 runs to 13 residues. Trimming shortened V by 2 bases and J by 1 base, and 5 bases separated the two germline ends. Germline V lookup: CDR1 SGHVS, CDR2 FQNEAQ.

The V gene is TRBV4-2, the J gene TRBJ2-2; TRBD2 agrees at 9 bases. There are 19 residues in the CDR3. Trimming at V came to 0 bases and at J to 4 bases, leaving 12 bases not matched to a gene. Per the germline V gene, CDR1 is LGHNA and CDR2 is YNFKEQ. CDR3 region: CASSQDKGGGGAGTGELFF. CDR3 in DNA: TGTGCCAGCAGCCAAGATAAGGGAGGCGGGGGGGCCGGCACCGGGGAGCTGTTTTTT.

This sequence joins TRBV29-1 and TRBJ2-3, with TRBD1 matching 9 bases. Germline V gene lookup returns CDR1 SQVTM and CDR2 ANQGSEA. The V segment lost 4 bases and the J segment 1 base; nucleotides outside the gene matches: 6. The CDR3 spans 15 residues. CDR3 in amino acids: CSVGPRTGGTDTQYF. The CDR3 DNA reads TGCAGCGTTGGCCCAAGGACAGGGGGCACAGATACGCAGTATTTT.

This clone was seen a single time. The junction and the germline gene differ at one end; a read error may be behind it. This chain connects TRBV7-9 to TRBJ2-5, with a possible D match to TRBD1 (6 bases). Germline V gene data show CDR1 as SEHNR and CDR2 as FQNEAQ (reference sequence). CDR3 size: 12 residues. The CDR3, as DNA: TGTTCCAGCCGATCAGGGGTTGAGACCCAGTACTTC. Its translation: CSSRSGVETQYF.

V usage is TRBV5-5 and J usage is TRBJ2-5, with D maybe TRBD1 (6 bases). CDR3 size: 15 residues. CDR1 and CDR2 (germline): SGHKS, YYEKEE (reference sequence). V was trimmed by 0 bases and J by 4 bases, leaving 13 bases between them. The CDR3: CASSLVRGLSETQYF. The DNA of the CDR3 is TGTGCCAGCAGCTTGGTCAGGGGCTTATCAGAGACCCAGTACTTC.

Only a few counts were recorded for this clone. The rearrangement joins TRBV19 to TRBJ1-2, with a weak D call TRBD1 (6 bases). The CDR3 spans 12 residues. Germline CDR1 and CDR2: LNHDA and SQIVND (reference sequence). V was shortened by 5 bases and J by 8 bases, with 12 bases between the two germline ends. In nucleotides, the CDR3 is TGTGCCAGTAGTCGACAGGTCTACGGCTACACCTTC. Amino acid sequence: CASSRQVYGYTF.

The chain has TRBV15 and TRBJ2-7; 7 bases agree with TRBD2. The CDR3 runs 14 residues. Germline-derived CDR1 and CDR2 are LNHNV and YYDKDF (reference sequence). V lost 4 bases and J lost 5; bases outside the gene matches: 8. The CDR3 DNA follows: TGTGCCACCAGCACGGAGCGGGGCTTAGACGAGCAGTACTTC. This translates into CATSTERGLDEQYF.

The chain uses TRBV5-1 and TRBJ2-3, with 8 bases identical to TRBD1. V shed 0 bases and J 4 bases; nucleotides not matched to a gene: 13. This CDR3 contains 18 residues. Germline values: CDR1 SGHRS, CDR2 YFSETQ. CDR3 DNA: TGCGCCAGCAGCTTGGCCTTAGAAGACAGGGGTGTACCAGATACGCAGTATTTT. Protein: CASSLALEDRGVPDTQYF.

The CDR3 reads CASSYSLPTHTGELFF. Written as DNA, the CDR3 is TGTGCCAGCAGTTACAGCCTGCCAACTCATACCGGGGAGCTGTTTTTT. V is TRBV6-5 and J is TRBJ2-2; D unclear. Germline lookup yields CDR1 MNHEY and CDR2 SVGAGI. The CDR3 has 16 amino acids. V shed 2 bases and J shed 5 bases, with 15 bases lying between them.

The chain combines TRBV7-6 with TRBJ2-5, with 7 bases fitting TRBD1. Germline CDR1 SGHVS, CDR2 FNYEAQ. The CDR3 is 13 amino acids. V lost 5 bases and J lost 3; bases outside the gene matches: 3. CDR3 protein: CASSPDRKETQYF. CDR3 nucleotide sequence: TGTGCCAGCAGCCCGGACAGGAAAGAGACCCAGTACTTC.

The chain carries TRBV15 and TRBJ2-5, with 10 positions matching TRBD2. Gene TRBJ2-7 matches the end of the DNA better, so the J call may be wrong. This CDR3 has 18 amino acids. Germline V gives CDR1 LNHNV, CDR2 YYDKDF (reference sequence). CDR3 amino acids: CATSRDPSGGATSYEQYF. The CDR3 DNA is TGTGCCACCAGCAGAGATCCTAGCGGGGGAGCTACCTCCTACGAGCAGTACTTC.

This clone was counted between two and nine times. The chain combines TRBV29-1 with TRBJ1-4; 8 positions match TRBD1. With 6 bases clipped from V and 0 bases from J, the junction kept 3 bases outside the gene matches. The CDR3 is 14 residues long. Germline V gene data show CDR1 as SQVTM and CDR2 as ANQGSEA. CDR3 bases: TGCAGCGTCCAGGGGGCCACAACTAATGAAAAACTGTTTTTT. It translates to CSVQGATTNEKLFF.